Listed below are T cell receptor beta chains from one sample, sequenced in a study of blood T cell dynamics during melanoma immunotherapy. Repertoires were generated with immunoSEQ multiplex PCR, while TCRdb's copy carries only in-frame clones and drops some. Altogether about 3,500 clones are present, roughly 96% being singletons, with the ten largest covering around 0.5%. The sequenced sample was effector memory CD8+ T cells from blood, obtained from a patient treated with checkpoint blockade. The receptor set was obtained from a human donor with melanoma. Both conserved end residues are part of each CDR3. Fields, in order: V gene, clone size, CDR3 protein. Clone size appears in some rows only: once, few, many, or a class for an expanded clone.

>TRBV2|.
CASSGGGQGSNQPQHF
>TRBV6-5|.
CASSYSTGTEAFF
>TRBV9|.
CASTAGTGGYEQYF
>TRBV27|.
CASSNRGLAGGQYF
>TRBV5-6|.
CASSLGYEQYF
>TRBV11-2|.
CASSLELAGGEQYF
>TRBV5-5|.
CASSSEISRTGAYEQYF
>TRBV7-8|.
CASSFAVEETQYF
>TRBV9|.
CASSGGDISNQPQHF
>TRBV7-9|.
CASSLEGSPNYGYTF
>TRBV2|few
CASSFSGIDPYEQYF
>TRBV4-1|once
CASSQDGQPEQFF
>TRBV7-8|.
CASSPKSGTGDYEQYF
>TRBV6-5|.
CASSYSAPSDEQFF
>TRBV14|.
CASSPGSSYEQYF